Below, 21 T cell receptor beta chains from the same sample are listed, as sequenced in a study of blood T cells in healthy people across ages. Through a sample-barcoded 5' primer and a J-beta primer mix, a second PCR was run for roughly 7 to 11 cycles. MiXCR, run by TCRdb on the 5' RACE reads, gives a single entry per CDR3 protein. The sample holds roughly 800,000 distinct CDR3 sequences, more than 45% seen once. The sample taken for sequencing was blood. These TCRs come from a young man in good health.

This clonotype has just a few counts. The CDR3 sequence is CASSSTGLNQPQHF. CDR3 DNA: TGTGCCAGCAGTTCTACAGGGTTGAATCAGCCCCAGCATTTT. V usage is TRBV6-1 and J usage is TRBJ1-5, with a weak D call TRBD1 (6 bases). The CDR3 length is 14 residues. Trimming removed 5 bases at V and 4 bases at J, with 12 bases between. The germline V gene has CDR1 MNHNS and CDR2 SASEGT.

J is TRBJ2-7 and V is TRBV20-1; 10 nucleotides line up with TRBD1. The V segment lost 5 bases and the J segment 4 bases; nucleotides outside the gene matches: 5. Germline values: CDR1 DFQATT, CDR2 SNEGSKA (reference sequence). CDR3 length equals 13 residues. CDR3 in DNA: TGCAGTGCTGGGGACAGGGGTAATTACGAGCAGTACTTC. As protein: CSAGDRGNYEQYF.

The CDR3 DNA reads TGTGCCAGCGCGGGGGAGCTCCTCTACGGAGATACGCAGTATTTT. Its translation: CASAGELLYGDTQYF. The genes are TRBV11-1 and TRBJ2-3; 7 bases agree with TRBD2. Germline-derived CDR1 and CDR2 are SGHAT and FQDESV (reference sequence). J was trimmed by 5 bases and V by 8 bases; bases with no gene match: 13. The CDR3 consists of 15 residues.

The J gene is TRBJ2-5, the V gene TRBV6-2 or TRBV6-3; TRBD1 matches at 8 bases. From germline, CDR1 is MNHEY and CDR2 SVGEGT. The CDR3 sequence is 15 residues long. After removal of 1 base from V and 3 bases from J, the junction contained 4 bases not matched to a gene. The CDR3 bases are TGTGCCAGCAGTTACTTCGGACAGGGTGAAGAGACCCAGTACTTC. It codes for CASSYFGQGEETQYF.

On this clonotype itself: The junction departs from germline at one end; a sequencing error may be responsible. This chain joins TRBV7-2 and TRBJ2-1; 10 bases agree with TRBD2. CDR1 is SGHTA, CDR2 FQGNSA, per germline. The CDR3 runs to 19 residues. The CDR3 region has the DNA TGTGCCAGCGGCTTAGTAATTATACTAGCGGGATCCCCAGGCAATGAGCAGTTCTTC. Protein sequence: CASGLVIILAGSPGNEQFF.

This chain uses TRBV7-9 with TRBJ2-2; D remains unclear. V gave up 5 bases and J gave up 2 bases, with 9 bases separating them. This CDR3 is built from 14 residues. The germline gives CDR1 SEHNR, CDR2 FQNEAQ (reference sequence). In nucleotides, the CDR3 is TGTGCCAGCAGCATGGGCCTAAACACCGGGGAGCTGTTTTTT. Encoded protein: CASSMGLNTGELFF.

This clonotype was seen only a few times. The V call is TRBV12-3 or TRBV12-4, the J call TRBJ1-4; unclear D gene. The CDR3 length is 13 residues. With 6 bases removed from V and 5 bases from J, the gap between germline ends came to 10 bases. This CDR3 is CASRGSENEKLFF. The CDR3 DNA reads TGTGCCAGCAGAGGGTCCGAGAATGAAAAACTGTTTTTT.

Concerning this clonotype: The junction departs from germline at one end; a sequencing error may be responsible. The chain uses TRBV7-2 and TRBJ1-1; no clear D gene. This CDR3 has 13 residues. The germline CDR1 and CDR2 sequences are SGHTA and FQGNSA. CDR3 nucleotides: TGTGCCAGCAGCTTATATGGGAACGCTGAAGCTTTCTTT. It specifies CASSLYGNAEAFF.

The chain recombines TRBV20-1 with TRBJ2-1, with 7 bases lining up with TRBD1. The ends lost 0 bases at V and 3 bases at J; junction bases unmatched: 17. This CDR3 region has 19 residues. Germline V CDR1 and CDR2: DFQATT, SNEGSKA (reference sequence). CDR3 region: CSARDLAPQGEMVYNEQFF. The DNA of the CDR3 is TGCAGTGCTAGAGATCTCGCCCCCCAGGGGGAGATGGTCTACAATGAGCAGTTCTTC.

As for this clonotype: A read error may produce the germline difference seen at one junction end. This chain joins TRBV5-1 and TRBJ1-1; TRBD1 agrees at 7 bases. The CDR3 is 14 amino acids. CDR1 and CDR2 (germline): SGHRS, YFSETQ. The CDR3 is CASSLGTANTKAFF. The CDR3 DNA reads TGCGCCAGCAGCCTCGGGACAGCGAACACTAAAGCTTTCTTT.

This sequence joins TRBV30 and TRBJ1-3; D remains unclear. Germline values: CDR1 GTSNPN, CDR2 SVGIG (reference sequence). The CDR3 contains 13 residues. Between the trimmed V and J ends, which lost 3 bases and 2 bases, there was a span of 8 bases. The CDR3 DNA follows: TGTGCCTGGAGCCCTGGCACTGGAAACACCATATATTTT. Its protein is CAWSPGTGNTIYF.

This sequence joins TRBV2 and TRBJ2-3; the match to TRBD2 covers 8 bases. V lost 8 bases to trimming and J lost 4 bases; unmatched junction nucleotides: 5. Germline loops: CDR1 SNHLY, CDR2 FYNNEI. The CDR3 has 13 amino acids. The CDR3 is CASGREDADTQYF. The CDR3 DNA is TGTGCCAGCGGGCGGGAGGACGCAGATACGCAGTATTTT.

The genes are TRBV20-1 and TRBJ2-1, with D possibly TRBD2 on 7 matching bases. The J call is in doubt because the DNA end fits TRBJ2-7 better. Germline lookup yields CDR1 DFQATT and CDR2 SNEGSKA (reference sequence). The length of the CDR3 is 17 residues. The CDR3 DNA is TGCAGTGCTGAGGGGGGCCTGGCGGGGAGGGTCTACAATGAGCAGTACTTC. This encodes CSAEGGLAGRVYNEQYF.

The genes are TRBV28 and TRBJ2-7; weak D call: TRBD1 (5 bases). The CDR3 is 16 amino acids. Looked up from germline, CDR1 is MDHEN and CDR2 is SYDVKM. Between the trimmed V and J ends, which lost 6 bases and 5 bases, there was a span of 23 bases. CDR3 in DNA: TGTGCCAGCAGCCCTAGGTGGGTGGGGCGCATTAACGAGCAGTACTTC. This gives the protein CASSPRWVGRINEQYF.

This chain joins TRBV7-9 and TRBJ1-1; D is uncertain. CDR3 length equals 12 residues. Trimming removed 11 bases at V and 1 base at J, with 11 bases between. CDR1 is SEHNR, CDR2 FQNEAQ, per germline (reference sequence). CDR3 sequence (DNA): TGTGCCGCGGGTACGGAGAACACTGAAGCTTTCTTT. The encoded protein is CAAGTENTEAFF.

V is TRBV7-9 and J is TRBJ1-1, with D unresolved. Trimming took 7 bases from V and 0 from J, leaving 3 bases between them. The CDR3 extends over 11 amino acids. Germline CDR1 reads SEHNR; CDR2 reads FQNEAQ (reference sequence). The CDR3 DNA reads as TGTGCCAGCAAAATGAACACTGAAGCTTTCTTT. It encodes CASKMNTEAFF.

The rearrangement joins TRBV9 to TRBJ2-6; D gene unclear. With 4 bases removed from V and 1 base from J, the gap between germline ends came to 9 bases. Per the germline V gene, CDR1 is SGDLS and CDR2 is YYNGEE. The CDR3 sequence is 15 residues long. CDR3 protein: CASSPLRSGANVLTF. For the CDR3, the DNA is TGTGCCAGCAGCCCACTAAGGTCTGGGGCCAACGTCCTGACTTTC. Filled out from reference TRBV9 and TRBJ2-6, the complete variable domain reads DSGVTQTPKHLITATGQRVTLRCSPRSGDLSVYWYQQSLDQGLQFLIQYYNGEERAKGNILERFSAQQFPDLHSELNLSSLELGDSALYFCASSPLRSGANVLTFGAGSRLTVL.

This clonotype was observed once. The V and J genes are TRBV9 and TRBJ2-1, with D uncertain. The length of the CDR3 is 16 residues. From germline, CDR1 is SGDLS and CDR2 YYNGEE. The V end lost 0 bases, the J end lost 5 bases, and 15 bases lay between the germline ends. The DNA for the CDR3 is TGTGCCAGCAGCGTAGGAAAGCTAACGACCAACAATGAGCAGTTCTTC. This codes for CASSVGKLTTNNEQFF.

The rearrangement uses TRBV20-1 and TRBJ2-3; D remains unclear. The ends were cut back, 1 base at V and 8 bases at J, with 10 bases in the middle. This CDR3 has 12 residues. Germline values: CDR1 DFQATT, CDR2 SNEGSKA (reference sequence). CDR3 protein: CSARASWGTQYF. The CDR3 region has the DNA TGCAGTGCTAGAGCCAGCTGGGGTACGCAGTATTTT.

The chain couples TRBV20-1 to TRBJ2-6; D perhaps matches TRBD1 (5 bases). V gave up 5 bases and J gave up 1 base, with 9 bases separating them. CDR1 is DFQATT and CDR2 is SNEGSKA in the germline V gene (reference sequence). The CDR3 has 14 residues. The CDR3 region has the DNA TGCAGTGCTGAAGACAGATCTGGGGCCAACGTCCTGACTTTC. Its translation: CSAEDRSGANVLTF.

The CDR3 nucleotides read TGCAGTGCGATGACAGGGCCAGTGCATGGCTACACCTTC. Protein sequence: CSAMTGPVHGYTF. The chain employs TRBV20-1 and TRBJ1-2, with 7 bases fitting TRBD1. This CDR3 spans 13 amino acids. Germline CDR1 and CDR2: DFQATT and SNEGSKA (reference sequence). Losses at the gene ends were 6 bases for V and 6 bases for J; bases not matched to a gene: 10.